The next 3 T cell receptor beta chains were all read from a single sample in a study of blood T cell repertoires in COVID-19. The assay was immunoSEQ multiplex PCR, and TCRdb's table has in-frame clones only and misses some. The sample holds 250,000 to 300,000 clones, 88% seen once. Sample: peripheral blood. These receptors came from a woman in her twenties or thirties with COVID-19, enrolled during active disease.

J is TRBJ2-3 and V is TRBV6-6, with 12 nucleotides matching TRBD2. The length of the CDR3 is 17 residues. V lost 5 bases and J lost 1; bases outside the gene matches: 7. From germline, CDR1 is MNHNY and CDR2 SVGAGI (reference sequence). CDR3 DNA: TGTGCCAGCAGTCAATCTAGCGGGAGGGGTGGCACAGATACGCAGTATTTT. Its protein product is CASSQSSGRGGTDTQYF.

The J gene is TRBJ2-3, the V gene TRBV15, with 7 bases matching TRBD2. The germline V gene has CDR1 LNHNV and CDR2 YYDKDF (reference sequence). V gave up 1 base and J gave up 0 bases; unmatched junction bases: 10. The CDR3 length is 18 residues. CDR3 amino acids: CATSRAPETSRSTDTQYF. In nucleotides, the CDR3 is TGTGCCACCAGCAGAGCCCCCGAGACTAGCCGTAGCACAGATACGCAGTATTTT.

The chain uses TRBV27 and TRBJ2-3; 7 positions match TRBD2. CDR3 length: 13 residues. Germline loops: CDR1 MNHEY, CDR2 SMNVEV (reference sequence). V dropped 2 bases and J dropped 4; count of bases not matched to a gene: 0. CDR3 region: CASSLGRADTQYF. CDR3 sequence (DNA): TGTGCCAGCAGTTTAGGGAGGGCAGATACGCAGTATTTT.